This T cell receptor beta chain was profiled in a study of blood T cell repertoires in COVID-19. About the research overall: COVID-19 samples collected from the United States, Italy and Spain covered acute and convalescent phases. Sources were T cells, B-cell-depleted T cells, or PBMCs; the material itself was cDNA or gDNA.

The ends were cut back, 0 bases at V and 8 bases at J, with 8 bases in the middle. The CDR3 runs to 13 residues. Germline assignment: CDR1 SGHTA and CDR2 FQGNSA. Some clones are missing from TCRdb's copy, which holds only in-frame ones; the method was immunoSEQ multiplex PCR. The sample lists about 100,000 clones, 70% to 80% occurring once. This chain connects TRBV7-2 to TRBJ1-5, with D perhaps TRBD1 (6 bases). The source is a man between 60 and 70 years old with active or convalescent COVID-19. Sequencing was performed on peripheral blood. This CDR3 reads CASSLASGEPQHF. CDR3 in DNA: TGTGCCAGCAGCTTAGCCTCAGGGGAGCCCCAGCATTTT.